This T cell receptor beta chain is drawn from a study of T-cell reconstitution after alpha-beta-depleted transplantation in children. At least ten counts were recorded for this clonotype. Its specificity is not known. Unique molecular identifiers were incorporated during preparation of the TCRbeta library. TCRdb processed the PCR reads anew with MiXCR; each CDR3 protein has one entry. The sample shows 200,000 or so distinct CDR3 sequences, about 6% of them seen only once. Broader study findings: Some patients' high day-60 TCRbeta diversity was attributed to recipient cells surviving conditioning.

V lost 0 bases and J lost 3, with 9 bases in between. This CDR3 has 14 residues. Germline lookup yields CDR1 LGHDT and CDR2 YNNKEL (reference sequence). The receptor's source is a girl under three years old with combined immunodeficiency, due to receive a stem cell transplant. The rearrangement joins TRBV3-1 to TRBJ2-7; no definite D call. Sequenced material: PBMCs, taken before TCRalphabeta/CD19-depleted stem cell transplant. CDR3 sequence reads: CASSQDRFFYEQYF. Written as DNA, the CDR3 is TGTGCCAGCAGCCAAGATCGCTTTTTCTACGAGCAGTACTTC.